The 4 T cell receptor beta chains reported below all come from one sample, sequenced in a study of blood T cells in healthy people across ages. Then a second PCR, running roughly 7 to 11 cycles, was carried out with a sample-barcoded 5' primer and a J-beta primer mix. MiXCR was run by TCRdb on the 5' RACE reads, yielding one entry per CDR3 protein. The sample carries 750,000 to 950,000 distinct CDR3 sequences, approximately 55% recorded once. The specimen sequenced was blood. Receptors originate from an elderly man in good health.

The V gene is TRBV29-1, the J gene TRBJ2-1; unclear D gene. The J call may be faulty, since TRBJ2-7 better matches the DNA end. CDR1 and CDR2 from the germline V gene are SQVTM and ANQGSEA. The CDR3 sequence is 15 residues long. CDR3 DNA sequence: TGCAGCGTTGCTGACATCCAGAGCTCCTACAATGAGCAGTACTTC. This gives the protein CSVADIQSSYNEQYF.

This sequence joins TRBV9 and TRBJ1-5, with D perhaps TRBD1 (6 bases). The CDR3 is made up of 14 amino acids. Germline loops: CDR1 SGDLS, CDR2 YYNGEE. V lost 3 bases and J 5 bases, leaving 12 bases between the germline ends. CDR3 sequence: CASSDGQPHQPQHF. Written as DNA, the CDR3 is TGTGCCAGCAGCGATGGACAGCCCCATCAGCCCCAGCATTTT.

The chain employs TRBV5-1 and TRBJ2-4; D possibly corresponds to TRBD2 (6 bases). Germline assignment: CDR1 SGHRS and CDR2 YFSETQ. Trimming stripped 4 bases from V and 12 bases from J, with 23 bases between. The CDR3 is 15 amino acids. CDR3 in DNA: TGCGCCAGCAGCCTAATCTCCGGGAGAGAAAGCACTCAGTACTTC. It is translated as CASSLISGRESTQYF.

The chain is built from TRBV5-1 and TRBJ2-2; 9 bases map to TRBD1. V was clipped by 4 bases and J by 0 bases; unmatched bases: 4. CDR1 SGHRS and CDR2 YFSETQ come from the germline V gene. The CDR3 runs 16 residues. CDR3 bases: TGCGCCAGCAGCCAGGGGACAGGGTCGAACACCGGGGAGCTGTTTTTT. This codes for CASSQGTGSNTGELFF. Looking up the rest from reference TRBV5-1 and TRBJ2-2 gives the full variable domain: KAGVTQTPRYLIKTRGQQVTLSCSPISGHRSVSWYQQTPGQGLQFLFEYFSETQRNKGNFPGRFSGRQFSNSRSEMNVSTLELGDSALYLCASSQGTGSNTGELFFGEGSRLTVL.